These T cell receptor beta chains were read from a single sample in a study of OX40 agonist ivuxolimab in advanced cancers. Profiled with immunoSEQ multiplex PCR; TCRdb holds only in-frame clones, not every one. The table records approximately 61,000 clones, around nine tenths of them present only once. Sequencing was performed on CD4+ or CD8+ T cells sorted from blood, taken in a trial of the OX40 agonist ivuxolimab. The source of these receptors is an adult with an advanced solid tumor such as melanoma, head and neck, liver or kidney cancer. CDR3s include the opening cysteine and the closing phenylalanine or tryptophan. Each record gives: D gene, J gene, CDR3 length, V gene, clone size, CDR3 DNA, CDR3 protein. D genes are given only for firm matches. Clone size is shown for a subset of rows, as once, few, many or a class of expanded clone.

. TRBJ1-2 15 TRBV2 . TGTGCCAGCAGTGAGTCGCAGGGGAGTTTTTATGGCTACACCTTC CASSESQGSFYGYTF
. TRBJ1-5 17 TRBV21-1 . TGTGCCAGCAGCACCGGGACAGGGAGAGGGTACAATCAGCCCCAGCATTTT CASSTGTGRGYNQPQHF
. TRBJ2-7 16 TRBV4-3 . TGCGCCAGCAGCCAAGATAGTCGGGGACCCCCCTACGAGCAGTACTTC CASSQDSRGPPYEQYF
TRBD2 TRBJ2-7 15 TRBV28 . TGTGCCAGCAGTTTAGGAATAGCGGGCACCTACGAGCAGTACTTC CASSLGIAGTYEQYF
. TRBJ2-2 15 TRBV4-2 . TGTGCCAGCAGCCAAGATCAGGCGAACACCGGGGAGCTGTTTTTT CASSQDQANTGELFF
. TRBJ2-1 16 TRBV4-2 . TGTGCCAGCAGCCAAGATGACGGAAGCTCCTACAATGAGCAGTTCTTC CASSQDDGSSYNEQFF
. TRBJ2-1 16 TRBV4-3 . TGCGCCAGCAGCCAAGACCACTATAGCTCCTACAATGAGCAGTTCTTC CASSQDHYSSYNEQFF
. TRBJ2-1 12 TRBV5-1 once TGCGCCAGCAGCTTTAGCGGTGGTGAGCAGTTCTTC CASSFSGGEQFF
. TRBJ2-1 14 TRBV6-5 . TGTGCCAGCAGTTACAGTAGCGAATACAATGAGCAGTTCTTC CASSYSSEYNEQFF
. TRBJ2-1 15 TRBV6-1 . TGTGCCAGCAGTGGTCGCGGGGCCTCCTACAATGAGCAGTTCTTC CASSGRGASYNEQFF
TRBD2 TRBJ2-1 14 TRBV27 . TGTGCCAGCAGTTTTTTGGGCGGGAGCTTTGAGCAGTTCTTC CASSFLGGSFEQFF
. TRBJ2-3 14 TRBV9 . TGTGCCAGCAGCGTAGGGCAGGGAACAGATACGCAGTATTTT CASSVGQGTDTQYF
TRBD1 TRBJ2-5 14 TRBV19 . TGTGCCAGTAGAATGACAGGGTATGGGGAGACCCAGTACTTC CASRMTGYGETQYF
. TRBJ2-5 16 TRBV7-9 . TGTGCCAGCAGCTTAGCAGGACAAGGGAGTGCCGAGACCCAGTACTTC CASSLAGQGSAETQYF
. TRBJ2-7 12 TRBV18 . TGTGCCAGCTCACCATCCGACTACGAGCAGTACTTC CASSPSDYEQYF
. TRBJ1-5 13 TRBV19 . TGTGCCAGTAGTATAGTCCACAATCAGCCCCAGCATTTT CASSIVHNQPQHF
TRBD1 TRBJ2-5 15 TRBV28 few TGTGCCAGCAGCCTACCACAGGGGACAAAAGAGACCCAGTACTTC CASSLPQGTKETQYF
. TRBJ2-1 15 TRBV9 . TGTGCCAGCAGCGTATCGGACGGGATAAACAATGAGCAGTTCTTC CASSVSDGINNEQFF
. TRBJ2-5 15 TRBV9 . TGTGCCAGCAGCACGTTTGGACTACAGCAAGAGACCCAGTACTTC CASSTFGLQQETQYF
TRBD2 TRBJ2-7 16 TRBV4-3 . TGCGCCAGCAGCCTAACGCGGGGAGCGGGAGGATACGAGCAGTACTTC CASSLTRGAGGYEQYF
. TRBJ2-7 15 TRBV7-2 . TGTGCCAGCAGCTTAGCGTGGGGTGAGGCCTACGAGCAGTACTTC CASSLAWGEAYEQYF
TRBD1 TRBJ2-2 14 TRBV7-2 . TGTGCCAGCAGCTTCGTAGGGGGCCCCGGGGAGCTGTTTTTT CASSFVGGPGELFF
. TRBJ1-6 13 TRBV30 . TGTGCCTGGAGTGAGGTGACGAATTCACCCCTCCACTTT CAWSEVTNSPLHF
TRBD1 TRBJ2-5 16 TRBV11-3 . TGTGCCAGCAGCTTAGTTCACAGGGGATTTAGGGAGACCCAGTACTTC CASSLVHRGFRETQYF
. TRBJ2-1 13 TRBV4-1 . TGCGCCAGCAGCGACCGATGGGGCTATGAGCAGTTCTTC CASSDRWGYEQFF
TRBD1 TRBJ2-1 13 TRBV19 . TGTGCCAGTAGTGCCGGGACAGTCAATGAGCAGTTCTTC CASSAGTVNEQFF
. TRBJ2-2 14 TRBV28 . TGTGCCAGCAGTTTAGCACCGGACACCGGGGAGCTGTTTTTT CASSLAPDTGELFF
. TRBJ2-3 15 TRBV28 . TGTGCCAGCAGTAGACAAGGTTTCAGCACAGATACGCAGTATTTT CASSRQGFSTDTQYF
. TRBJ2-1 14 TRBV4-3 few TGCGCCAGCAGCCAAGACGGCAGCTACAATGAGCAGTTCTTC CASSQDGSYNEQFF
. TRBJ2-1 15 TRBV27 . TGTGCCAGCAGTTCCTCTCTGGACAGCCACAATGAGCAGTTCTTC CASSSSLDSHNEQFF
. TRBJ2-3 13 TRBV5-1 . TGCGCCAGCAGCTTGGAGTTCACAGATACGCAGTATTTT CASSLEFTDTQYF
TRBD1 TRBJ2-7 14 TRBV10-3 . TGTGCCATCAGTGAGGGACAGGGCACCTACGAGCAGTACTTC CAISEGQGTYEQYF
. TRBJ2-7 10 TRBV6-1 . TGTGCCTCCGGGGTCTACGAGCAGTACTTC CASGVYEQYF
. TRBJ1-4 14 TRBV4-2 . TGTGCCAGCAGCCAAGAGGGGAATAATGAAAAACTGTTTTTT CASSQEGNNEKLFF
. TRBJ1-2 16 TRBV15 . TGTGCCACCAGCAGCACGACAGTGTCTTGGGAATATGGCTACACCTTC CATSSTTVSWEYGYTF
TRBD1 TRBJ1-2 14 TRBV27 . TGTGCCAGCAGTTTATACGGGACAGGGGATGGCTACACCTTC CASSLYGTGDGYTF
. TRBJ2-3 14 TRBV7-2 . TGTGCCAGCAGCTTCGGACTCGGCACAGATACGCAGTATTTT CASSFGLGTDTQYF
. TRBJ2-3 17 TRBV11-2 . TGTGCCAGCAGCCCCGCGGTGGGGGACTTTCACACAGATACGCAGTATTTT CASSPAVGDFHTDTQYF
TRBD1 TRBJ2-3 15 TRBV6-6 . TGTGCCAGCAGCCCCGGGACAGGGTACTCAGATACGCAGTATTTT CASSPGTGYSDTQYF
. TRBJ1-2 13 TRBV4-3 . TGCGCCAGCAGCCAACGGGGACACTATGGCTACACCTTC CASSQRGHYGYTF
. TRBJ2-7 15 TRBV28 once TGTGCCAGCAGTTTAAGGGGGAACAGAGCCTACGAGCAGTACTTC CASSLRGNRAYEQYF
TRBD2 TRBJ2-1 16 TRBV6-4 . TGTGCCAGCAGCGGGACTAGCGGGAGTGAAGGGAATGAGCAGTTCTTC CASSGTSGSEGNEQFF
. TRBJ2-3 16 TRBV5-4 few TGTGCCAGCAGCTTTAGGGCTAGCTGGCCCACAGATACGCAGTATTTT CASSFRASWPTDTQYF
. TRBJ2-2 15 TRBV4-2 . TGTGCCAGCAGCGCCACTAGCCTGAACACCGGGGAGCTGTTTTTT CASSATSLNTGELFF
TRBD2 TRBJ2-5 15 TRBV4-3 . TGCGCCAGCAGCCCGTGGAGCGGGAACTCAGAGACCCAGTACTTC CASSPWSGNSETQYF